This T cell receptor (beta chain) is from a study of shared clonotypes between healthy human individuals. On the study more broadly: Donors consisted of a couple of women and a few men between 18 and 49.

On this clone: Its target is not known.

Study findings and constraints: The naive CD4 repertoires of a handful of donors were compared, and roughly 5% of clonotypes were shared.

Between the trimmed V and J ends, which lost 2 bases and 5 bases, there was a span of 12 bases. CDR1 is KGHSH and CDR2 is LQKENI in the germline V gene. This CDR3 is 14 amino acids long. Deep was the level at which the assay was run. An even split of each subset's genomic DNA across several immunoSEQ plates was performed. Using immunoSEQ multiplex PCR, the repertoire was profiled, and TCRdb retains in-frame clones only, with some absent. The profile shows millions of clones, 85% to 95% of them singletons. Input material: naive CD4+ T cells from PBMCs. Subset given: CD45RA+ positively selected. The clonotype was recovered from a man aged 18 to 35 in good health. Some clones in this sample may be carry-over from other donors' samples. This chain uses TRBV18 with TRBJ2-5; no firm D call. The CDR3 DNA follows: TGTGCCAGCTCACCAGCAGTGGGTGGGGAGACCCAGTACTTC. Its translation is CASSPAVGGETQYF.